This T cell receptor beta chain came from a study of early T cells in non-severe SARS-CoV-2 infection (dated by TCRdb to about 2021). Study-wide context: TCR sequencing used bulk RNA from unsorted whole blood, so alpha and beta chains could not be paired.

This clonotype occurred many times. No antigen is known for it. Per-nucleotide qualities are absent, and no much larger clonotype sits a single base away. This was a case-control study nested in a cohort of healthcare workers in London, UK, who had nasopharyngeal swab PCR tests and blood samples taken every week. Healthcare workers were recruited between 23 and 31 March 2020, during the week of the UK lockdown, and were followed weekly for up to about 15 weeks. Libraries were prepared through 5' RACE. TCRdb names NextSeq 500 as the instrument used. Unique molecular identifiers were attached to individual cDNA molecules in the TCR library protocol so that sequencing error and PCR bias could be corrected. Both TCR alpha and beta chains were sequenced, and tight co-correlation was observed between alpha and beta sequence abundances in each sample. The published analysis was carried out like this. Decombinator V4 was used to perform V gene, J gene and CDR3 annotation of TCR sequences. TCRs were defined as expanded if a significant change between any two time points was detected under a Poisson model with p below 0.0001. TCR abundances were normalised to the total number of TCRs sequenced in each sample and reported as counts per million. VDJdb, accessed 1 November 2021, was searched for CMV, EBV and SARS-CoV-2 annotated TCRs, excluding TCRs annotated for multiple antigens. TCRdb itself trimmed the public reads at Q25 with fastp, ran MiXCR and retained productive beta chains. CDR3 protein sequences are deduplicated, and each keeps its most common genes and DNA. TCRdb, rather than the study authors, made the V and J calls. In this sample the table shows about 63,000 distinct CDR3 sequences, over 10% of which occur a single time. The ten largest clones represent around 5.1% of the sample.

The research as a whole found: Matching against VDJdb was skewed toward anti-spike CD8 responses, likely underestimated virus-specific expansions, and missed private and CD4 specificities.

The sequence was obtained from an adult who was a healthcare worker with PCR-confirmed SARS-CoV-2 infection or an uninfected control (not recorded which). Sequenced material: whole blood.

The nucleotides read TGTGCCAGCAGTGAGGACAGGTACCCAGATACGCAGTATTTT. Its translation is CASSEDRYPDTQYF. Recombination joined TRBV6-6 with TRBJ2-3; TRBD1 aligns with 7 central bases. CDR1 and CDR2, looked up from the germline V gene (reference sequence), are MNHNY and SVGAGI. The CDR3 covers 14 residues, taking in both the cysteine and the phenylalanine. Here the CDR3 DNA is all that survives: 42 bases in frame from base 1. After removal of 5 bases from V and 4 bases from J, the junction retains 6 bases not matched to a gene.